The T cell receptor (beta chain) under discussion was sequenced for a study of beta chain features in type 1 diabetes. General study points: An over-representation of cells with high TCR expression could result from cDNA sequencing. A moderate, significant TCRB CDR3 shortening appeared in type 1 diabetes across four CD4+ subsets.

Every participating donor gave one draw, a heparinised blood sample averaging approximately 120 mL. In the case of this clone: Antigen unknown.

All of the isolated RNA was reverse transcribed, so expressed TCRB transcripts were sequenced. Some clones are missing from TCRdb's copy, which holds only in-frame ones; the method was immunoSEQ multiplex PCR. The profile shows 350,000 to 450,000 clones, less than 15% of them singletons. This CDR3 spans 14 amino acids. J lost 5 bases, V lost 5 bases, and 5 bases had no gene match. Germline V gene lookup returns CDR1 SGHAT and CDR2 FQNNGV. The clonotype comes from a woman younger than 30 in good health. V is TRBV11-2 and J is TRBJ2-5; 10 bases are shared with TRBD1. The sequenced sample was naive CD4+ T cells from blood. The CDR3 sequence: CASSMTGGRETQYF. The CDR3 DNA sequence: TGTGCCAGCAGCATGACAGGGGGCCGCGAGACCCAGTACTTC.